Below, one TCR beta chain is given with its context. Its antigen is not identified. This specimen comes from a study of T cells after yellow fever vaccination. Study overall: SMART-Seq v4 Ultra Low Input handled preparation of low-cell-number fractions. Findings of the study overall: Most clones from primary vaccination were detected again post-booster (around 95% CD4, 88% CD8).

For TCR, cDNA came from 5'RACE template switching, which added a universal primer site and UMIs. One entry per CDR3 protein, called by TCRdb with MiXCR from the 5' RACE reads. The sample has hundreds of thousands of distinct CDR3 sequences, approximately 13% seen once; the top ten hold around 15%. There are 13 residues in the CDR3. Germline CDR1 GTSNPN, CDR2 SVGIG (reference sequence). Between the trimmed V and J ends, which lost 4 bases and 4 bases, there was a span of 13 bases. This TCR was recovered from a man aged 30-40 years who received the YFV17D yellow fever vaccine. This chain links TRBV30 with TRBJ1-1; D remains unclear. The source material was PBMCs, sampled on the day of the yellow fever booster vaccination. CDR3: CAWMGPWGTEAFF. DNA for the CDR3: TGTGCCTGGATGGGCCCCTGGGGCACTGAAGCTTTCTTT.